The clone carrying this TCR beta chain has a handful of counts. V dropped 1 base and J dropped 1 base, with 13 bases sitting between them. The CDR3 is made up of 16 amino acids. Per the germline V gene, CDR1 is SGHVS and CDR2 is FQNEAQ. TCRdb re-derived calls from the PCR reads in MiXCR, one entry per CDR3 protein. The sample shows under 15,000 distinct CDR3 sequences, roughly half of them seen only once. These data originate in a study of tumor-infiltrating lymphocytes in oesophageal squamous cell carcinoma. The sequence was collected from a female donor with esophageal squamous cell carcinoma. The rearrangement links TRBV7-8 to TRBJ2-5; possibly TRBD1 for D (5 bases). The sequencing input was blood. The CDR3 nucleotides are TGTGCCAGCAGCTTAGGTCCACAGGAATTCCAAGAGACCCAGTACTTC. Amino acids: CASSLGPQEFQETQYF.